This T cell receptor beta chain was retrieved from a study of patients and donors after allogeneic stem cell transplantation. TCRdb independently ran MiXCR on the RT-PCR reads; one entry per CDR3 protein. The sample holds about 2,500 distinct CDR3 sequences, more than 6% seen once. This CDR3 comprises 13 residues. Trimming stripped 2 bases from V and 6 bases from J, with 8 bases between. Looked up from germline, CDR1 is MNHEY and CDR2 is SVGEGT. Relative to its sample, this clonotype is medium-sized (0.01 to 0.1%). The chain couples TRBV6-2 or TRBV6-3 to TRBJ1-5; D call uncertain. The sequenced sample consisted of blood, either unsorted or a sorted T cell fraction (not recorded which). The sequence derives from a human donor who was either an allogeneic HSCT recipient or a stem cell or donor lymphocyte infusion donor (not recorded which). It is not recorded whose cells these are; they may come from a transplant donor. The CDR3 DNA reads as TGTGCCAGCAGTTACGAAGCGACTCAGCCCCAGCATTTT. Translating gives CASSYEATQPQHF.